This is a list of T cell receptor beta chains from one sample in a study of blood T cell repertoires in COVID-19. Sequenced by immunoSEQ multiplex PCR; TCRdb stores in-frame clones only, minus some. The sample yields 250,000 to 300,000 clones, around 86% seen once. Sequencing was done on a sample of peripheral blood. These receptors came from a woman in her fifties or sixties with active or convalescent COVID-19. The CDR3 runs from the conserved cysteine through the conserved F or W. The order of the fields is V gene, clone size, J gene, D gene, CDR3 protein, CDR3 DNA. A D gene is named only where the DNA matches it firmly. Size tells how often a clone was seen (once, few, many) or the class of an expanded clone, and some rows leave it out.

TRBV6-5	NA	TRBJ1-5	TRBD1	CASRDRGQPQHF	TGTGCCAGCAGGGACAGGGGACAGCCCCAGCATTTT
TRBV7-8	few	TRBJ2-2	NA	CASSRRGSRIGELFF	TGTGCCAGCAGTCGCCGCGGTTCTCGCATCGGGGAGCTGTTTTTT
TRBV7-9	NA	TRBJ1-1	NA	CASRGGTEAFF	TGTGCCAGCAGGGGGGGCACTGAAGCTTTCTTT
TRBV11-2	NA	TRBJ1-1	TRBD1	CASSSRTGLLNTEAFF	TGTGCCAGCAGCTCCCGGACAGGACTTTTGAACACTGAAGCTTTCTTT
TRBV2	NA	TRBJ2-2	NA	CASSGTPLGPGTGELFF	TGTGCCAGCAGTGGCACCCCCCTCGGCCCAGGGACCGGGGAGCTGTTTTTT
TRBV30	few	TRBJ1-5	TRBD1	CAWREGQSNQPQHF	TGTGCCTGGAGGGAGGGACAGAGCAATCAGCCCCAGCATTTT
TRBV29-1	NA	TRBJ2-5	TRBD1	CSVGQGGSETQYF	TGCAGCGTTGGACAGGGGGGTTCGGAGACCCAGTACTTC
TRBV19	NA	TRBJ2-1	NA	CASSTQGNSYNEQFF	TGTGCCAGTAGTACCCAGGGAAACTCCTACAATGAGCAGTTCTTC
TRBV28	NA	TRBJ1-2	NA	CASSFTGLYGYTF	TGTGCCAGCAGTTTCACCGGTCTCTATGGCTACACCTTC
TRBV19	many	TRBJ1-5	NA	CASSISVQPQHF	TGTGCCAGTAGTATAAGCGTTCAGCCCCAGCATTTT
TRBV30	NA	TRBJ2-2	TRBD1	CAWSVGQGYTGELFF	TGTGCCTGGAGTGTTGGACAGGGGTACACCGGGGAGCTGTTTTTT
TRBV27	many	TRBJ2-5	NA	CASSFSFQETQYF	TGTGCCAGCAGTTTTTCGTTCCAAGAGACCCAGTACTTC
TRBV7-2	NA	TRBJ1-1	NA	CASSLLAMWAGDTEAFF	TGTGCCAGCAGTCTTCTCGCCATGTGGGCTGGTGACACTGAAGCTTTCTTT
TRBV10-3	NA	TRBJ2-5	TRBD2	CAISEPSGLAGQETQYF	TGTGCCATCAGTGAGCCCTCGGGACTAGCGGGACAAGAGACCCAGTACTTC
TRBV10-3	NA	TRBJ2-5	NA	CAISEGGQETQYF	TGTGCCATCAGTGAGGGGGGGCAAGAGACCCAGTACTTC
TRBV10-3	NA	TRBJ1-4	TRBD1	CAISGTDEKLFF	TGTGCCATCAGCGGGACAGACGAAAAACTGTTTTTT
TRBV5-6	NA	TRBJ2-1	TRBD1	CASSFRDRYNEQFF	TGTGCCAGCAGCTTCCGGGACAGGTACAATGAGCAGTTCTTC
TRBV7-9	NA	TRBJ2-3	TRBD1	CASSLARDRGHTQYF	TGTGCCAGCAGCTTAGCCCGGGACAGGGGGCACACGCAGTATTTT
TRBV11-3	NA	TRBJ2-2	TRBD2	CASRSSGGPPGELFF	TGTGCCAGCAGGTCTAGCGGGGGGCCCCCCGGGGAGCTGTTTTTT
TRBV25-1	NA	TRBJ1-2	NA	CASSGRATRFYGYTF	TGTGCCAGCAGTGGGAGGGCTACTCGATTCTATGGCTACACCTTC
TRBV19	NA	TRBJ1-1	NA	CATKLGLEAFF	TGTGCCACCAAACTAGGTTTGGAGGCTTTCTTT
TRBV6-6	few	TRBJ2-3	NA	CASSYSTGFSDTQYF	TGTGCCAGCAGTTACTCGACGGGGTTCTCAGATACGCAGTATTTT
TRBV5-1	NA	TRBJ1-4	NA	CASSMTVFNEKLFF	TGCGCCAGCAGCATGACAGTTTTTAATGAAAAACTGTTTTTT
TRBV24-1	NA	TRBJ1-5	TRBD1	CATFPGQGALYSNQPQHF	TGTGCCACCTTTCCGGGACAGGGGGCCCTTTATAGCAATCAGCCCCAGCATTTT
TRBV6-1	NA	TRBJ1-3	NA	CASSERGSRSGNTIYF	TGTGCCAGCAGTGAGAGGGGGAGTCGTTCTGGAAACACCATATATTTT
TRBV11-1	once	TRBJ1-1	TRBD1	CASSLGQGPMNTEAFF	TGTGCCAGCAGCTTGGGACAGGGCCCCATGAACACTGAAGCTTTCTTT
TRBV6-5	NA	TRBJ1-4	NA	CASRESPNEKLFF	TGTGCCAGCAGGGAGTCACCTAATGAAAAACTGTTTTTT
TRBV6-6	NA	TRBJ2-1	TRBD1	CASSVDRDNEQFF	TGTGCCAGCAGTGTGGACAGGGACAATGAGCAGTTCTTC
TRBV4-3	NA	TRBJ1-2	NA	CASSQGSIRAGDYGYTF	TGCGCCAGCAGCCAAGGGTCCATTAGGGCAGGGGACTATGGCTACACCTTC
TRBV7-3	NA	TRBJ1-1	NA	CASSLTNSLNTEAFF	TGTGCCAGCAGCTTAACGAACAGTCTGAACACTGAAGCTTTCTTT
TRBV18	NA	TRBJ2-5	TRBD2	CASSPSLAFQETQYF	TGTGCCAGCTCACCCTCACTAGCGTTTCAGGAGACCCAGTACTTC
TRBV24-1	few	TRBJ2-2	TRBD2	CATGTSGRLYTGELFF	TGTGCCACCGGGACTAGCGGGAGACTTTACACCGGGGAGCTGTTTTTT
TRBV6-1	many	TRBJ1-2	TRBD1	CASSETGGIYGYTF	TGTGCCAGCAGTGAGACAGGGGGCATCTATGGCTACACCTTC
TRBV15	NA	TRBJ1-2	TRBD1	CATSPWAAGGADGYTF	TGTGCCACCAGCCCCTGGGCGGCAGGGGGCGCAGATGGCTACACCTTC
TRBV7-2	NA	TRBJ2-1	TRBD2	CASSWGLAGITYNEQFF	TGTGCCAGCAGCTGGGGACTAGCGGGGATTACCTACAATGAGCAGTTCTTC
TRBV6-5	NA	TRBJ2-1	TRBD2	CASSYGGGENEQFF	TGTGCCAGCAGTTACGGCGGGGGGGAAAATGAGCAGTTCTTC
TRBV2	NA	TRBJ1-1	NA	CASRASREFPENTEAFF	TGTGCCAGCAGAGCCTCTCGGGAGTTCCCGGAGAACACTGAAGCTTTCTTT
TRBV6-5	once	TRBJ2-1	NA	CASSQQGTSYNEQFF	TGTGCCAGCAGTCAACAGGGAACCTCCTACAATGAGCAGTTCTTC
TRBV6-5	NA	TRBJ1-5	NA	CASIPGDGWAGPQHF	TGTGCCAGCATCCCAGGGGATGGATGGGCTGGACCCCAGCATTTT
TRBV30	NA	TRBJ1-1	NA	CAWSLGGTEAFF	TGTGCCTGGAGTCTCGGGGGCACTGAAGCTTTCTTT
TRBV10-3	NA	TRBJ1-1	NA	CAIRMGPNTEAFF	TGTGCCATCCGGATGGGCCCTAACACTGAAGCTTTCTTT
TRBV5-1	NA	TRBJ1-5	TRBD1	CASSLGQGAGQPQHF	TGCGCCAGCAGCTTGGGACAGGGGGCAGGTCAGCCCCAGCATTTT
TRBV19	NA	TRBJ1-1	NA	CASSTVRKANTEAFF	TGTGCCAGTAGTACGGTCAGGAAAGCTAACACTGAAGCTTTCTTT
TRBV18	NA	TRBJ2-1	NA	CASSTGGGDYNEQFF	TGTGCCAGCTCAACGGGGGGCGGGGATTACAATGAGCAGTTCTTC
TRBV7-2	NA	TRBJ2-7	NA	CASSFDSLSYEQYF	TGTGCCAGCAGCTTCGACAGCCTTTCCTACGAGCAGTACTTC
TRBV9	NA	TRBJ1-1	TRBD1	CASSPSTGSTEAFF	TGTGCCAGCAGCCCCTCGACAGGGTCCACTGAAGCTTTCTTT
TRBV13	NA	TRBJ2-3	NA	CASSLRSRGHLGGDTQYF	TGTGCCAGCAGCTTGCGGTCGCGGGGGCACTTGGGGGGAGATACGCAGTATTTT
TRBV3-1/TRBV3-2	NA	TRBJ2-7	NA	CASSQEGRGFDEQYF	TGTGCCAGCAGCCAAGAAGGTCGGGGGTTCGACGAGCAGTACTTC
TRBV11-3	NA	TRBJ2-1	NA	CASSSGRTSQFNEQFF	TGTGCCAGCAGCTCCGGCCGGACATCCCAATTCAATGAGCAGTTCTTC
TRBV30	NA	TRBJ2-1	TRBD2	CAWSVGLAGFNEQFF	TGTGCCTGGAGTGTTGGACTAGCGGGGTTTAATGAGCAGTTCTTC
TRBV7-9	NA	TRBJ1-2	TRBD1	CASSLAAQGQGAYGYTF	TGTGCCAGCAGCTTAGCGGCACAAGGGCAGGGGGCGTACGGCTACACCTTC
TRBV11-2	NA	TRBJ2-2	TRBD1	CASSLPRQGQGTGELFF	TGTGCCAGCAGCTTACCACGACAGGGCCAGGGGACCGGGGAGCTGTTTTTT
TRBV2	NA	TRBJ1-1	NA	CASSERGRNTEAFF	TGTGCCAGCAGTGAGCGTGGGAGGAACACTGAAGCTTTCTTT
TRBV5-4	NA	TRBJ2-1	TRBD2	CASSLPSGRNEQFF	TGTGCCAGCAGCTTGCCCAGCGGGAGGAATGAGCAGTTCTTC